This entry lists 32 T cell receptor beta chains sequenced from one sample in a study of tumor and adjacent non-tumor tissue in lung cancer. Three rounds of nested PCR, following a modified ARM-PCR protocol, produced the TCRbeta library. TCRdb called the multiplex PCR reads again in MiXCR, with one record for every CDR3 protein. Of roughly 81,000 distinct CDR3 sequences in the sample, about two thirds were seen once. The template was RNA from unsorted bulk tissue. Sequenced input: lung tumor tissue. All receptors derive from a woman between 65 and 79 years old with non-small cell lung cancer.

This clonotype was seen ten or more times. With a much larger clone just one base away, this may be a read error. CDR3 nucleotide sequence: TGTGTCAGCAGGAACCAGGGGCCTGGGGAAGCTTTCTTT. As protein: CVSRNQGPGEAFF. The J gene is TRBJ1-1, the V gene TRBV12-3 or TRBV12-4; the D gene is possibly TRBD1 (6 bases). The CDR3 has 13 residues.

This clonotype was counted once. Because it lacks the conserved phenylalanine or tryptophan at the end, this CDR3 is likely a read error. The chain carries TRBV28 and TRBJ2-7; TRBD2 is a possible D gene (6 bases). Deletions cut 6 bases from V and 1 base from J, with 13 bases between. CDR3 length: 14 amino acids. Germline assignment: CDR1 MDHEN and CDR2 SYDVKM. In DNA, the CDR3 is TGTGCCAGCAGGACCGGGACTTCTTCCTACGAGCAGTACTTA. Its translation is CASRTGTSSYEQYL.

This clonotype turned up a few times. A read error may be the cause here, since a much bigger clone is one base away. V gene TRBV10-2 combines with J gene TRBJ2-1, with TRBD2 matching 10 bases. CDR3 size: 15 residues. The germline gives CDR1 WSHSY, CDR2 SAAADI. CDR3 loop: CANSEAAGGLNEQFF. The CDR3 region has the DNA TGCGCCAACAGTGAGGCAGCGGGAGGGCTCAATGAGCAGTTCTTC.

On this clonotype: A single base separates this from a much larger clone, so it may be a read error. The V and J genes are TRBV11-1 and TRBJ2-1; D is possibly TRBD1 (6 bases). The germline gives CDR1 SGHAT, CDR2 FQDESV (reference sequence). The CDR3 spans 14 residues. The DNA of the CDR3 is TGTGTCAGCAGCTTAGAACGGACAGACAATGAGCAGTTCTTC. Translated: CVSSLERTDNEQFF. The full variable domain, completed using reference TRBV11-1 and TRBJ2-1, is EAEVAQSPRYKITEKSQAVAFWCDPISGHATLYWYRQILGQGPELLVQFQDESVVDDSQLPKDRFSAERLKGVDSTLKIQPAELGDSAMYLCVSSLERTDNEQFFGPGTRLTVL.

Turning to this clonotype: Its ends do not fully match the called genes, so a read error is possible. This sequence joins TRBV6-6 and TRBJ2-3; D is unclear. Per germline, CDR1 MNHNY and CDR2 SVGAGI (reference sequence). This CDR3 is 14 amino acids long. The CDR3 DNA follows: TGTGCCTGCAGTTCCCAGAAGAGCACAGATACGCAGTATTTT. It is translated as CACSSQKSTDTQYF.

About this clonotype: At one of its ends the junction is not consistent with the germline gene, which may arise from a read error. V is TRBV6-1 and J is TRBJ2-7; D gene uncertain. The CDR3 totals 13 residues. Per the germline V gene, CDR1 is MNHNS and CDR2 is SASEGT. CDR3 region: CASSESLIYEQYF. For the CDR3, the DNA is TGTGCGAGCAGTGAATCGTTGATCTACGAGCAGTACTTC.

A word on this clonotype: Relative to the germline gene, one junction end is altered; a read error may explain this. The V gene is TRBV5-6, the J gene TRBJ2-3, with D perhaps TRBD1 (6 bases). CDR1 and CDR2 from the germline V gene are SGHDT and YYEEEE. CDR3 length equals 15 residues. CDR3 DNA: TGTGCCAACAGCTTGCCCGGACAGTACACAGATACGCAGTATTTT. This translates into CANSLPGQYTDTQYF.

By its share, this clonotype is large (0.1 to 1%). V is TRBV11-1 and J is TRBJ1-3, with D uncertain. Trimming stripped 2 bases from V and 0 bases from J, with 5 bases between. The CDR3 loop spans 14 amino acids. The germline gives CDR1 SGHAT, CDR2 FQDESV (reference sequence). The CDR3 DNA is TGTGCCAGCAGCTTATCGATCTCTGGAAACACCATATATTTT. This translates into CASSLSISGNTIYF.

On this clonotype itself: This may be a read error, as it is one base from a much larger clone. The gene calls are TRBV6-1 and TRBJ2-3; D not resolved. V lost 5 bases and J 4 bases, leaving 10 bases between the germline ends. This CDR3 has 13 amino acids. Per the germline V gene, CDR1 is MNHNS and CDR2 is SASEGT. The CDR3 reads CASSQGSPDTQYF. In nucleotides, the CDR3 is TGTGCCAGCAGTCAAGGGTCCCCAGATACGCAGTATTTT.

CDR3 bases: TGTGCCAGCAGCGTCGACACGGATACTTACGAGCAGTACTTC. As protein: CASSVDTDTYEQYF. This chain connects TRBV6-1 to TRBJ2-7; D is undetermined. Trimming shortened V by 6 bases and J by 4 bases, and 16 bases separated the two germline ends. Germline V lookup: CDR1 MNHNS, CDR2 SASEGT. CDR3 length: 14 amino acids.

This clonotype was counted a single time. At one of its ends the junction is not consistent with the germline gene, which may arise from a read error. The chain uses TRBV28 and TRBJ2-7; the D call may be TRBD1 or TRBD2 (5 bases each). The CDR3 totals 16 residues. The germline V gene has CDR1 MDHEN and CDR2 SYDVKM. The CDR3 sequence is CSSSFPRGTSSYEQYF. CDR3 DNA: TGTTCCAGCAGTTTCCCCCGGGGCACCAGTTCCTACGAGCAGTACTTC.

A word on this clonotype: Since a much larger clone is just one base distant, this may be a read error. The chain employs TRBV6-6 and TRBJ2-3; 9 positions agree with TRBD2. Germline V gives CDR1 MNHNY, CDR2 SVGAGI (reference sequence). This CDR3 region has 16 residues. The DNA of the CDR3 is TGTGCCAGCAGTCGCCTAGCGGGAAGGCCGACAGATATGCAGTATTTT. Encoded protein: CASSRLAGRPTDMQYF.

About this clonotype: Compared with germline, one end of the junction differs, possibly owing to a read error. The V call is TRBV6-1, the J call TRBJ2-7; D call uncertain. The CDR3 extends over 14 amino acids. The germline CDR1 and CDR2 sequences are MNHNS and SASEGT. In nucleotides, the CDR3 is TGCGCCAGCAGCGTCGACACGTGTACCTACGAGCAGTACTTC. Translating it yields CASSVDTCTYEQYF.

On this clonotype: It is likely a read error, because the conserved phenylalanine at the end of the CDR3 is missing. The DNA is omitted, as the CDR3 cannot be located on it reliably, and the CDR3 follows TCRdb's listing. The V and J genes are TRBV28 and TRBJ1-1; the table's D call of TRBD1 was not tested on the DNA. Germline V gene lookup returns CDR1 MDHEN and CDR2 SYDVKM. The CDR3 length equals 14 residues, ends included. The CDR3 is CASLPGRMGLLGFI.

About this clonotype: Relative to the germline gene, one junction end is altered; a read error may explain this. V and J are TRBV12-3 or TRBV12-4 and TRBJ2-1; D tentatively fits TRBD1 or TRBD2 (6 bases each). The CDR3 loop spans 15 amino acids. The DNA for the CDR3 is TGTGCCAACAGCCCGACTAGTGGGGGCTACAATGAACAGTTCTTC. This translates into CANSPTSGGYNEQFF.

The chain uses TRBV5-6 and TRBJ2-5; a weak D match, TRBD2 (6 bases). V was pared by 4 bases and J by 5 bases, with 21 bases between. The CDR3 sequence is 16 residues long. Germline V gene lookup returns CDR1 SGHDT and CDR2 YYEEEE. The CDR3 nucleotides read TGTGCCAGCAGCGGACCCTGGTTGGGGGGAGAGGAGACCCAGTACTTC. Protein: CASSGPWLGGEETQYF. Full variable domain (outside the CDR3, taken from reference TRBV5-6 and TRBJ2-5): DAGVTQSPTHLIKTRGQQVTLRCSPKSGHDTVSWYQQALGQGPQFIFQYYEEEERQRGNFPDRFSGHQFPNYSSELNVNALLLGDSALYLCASSGPWLGGEETQYFGPGTRLLVL.

Concerning this clonotype itself: One end of the junction varies from germline; a read error may be responsible. The genes are TRBV29-1 and TRBJ2-6; D is tentatively TRBD1 or TRBD2 (6 bases each). Germline-derived CDR1 and CDR2 are SQVTM and ANQGSEA. The CDR3 runs to 16 residues. In DNA form, the CDR3 reads TGCAGCGAACAGGGACTTTCCCCCTCTGGGGCCATCGTCCTGACTTTC. Translated, it gives CSEQGLSPSGAIVLTF.

On this clonotype itself: Without the conserved terminal phenylalanine or tryptophan, this CDR3 likely stems from a read error. The V call is TRBV29-1, the J call TRBJ1-1, with D uncertain. V lost 4 bases, J lost 5 bases, and 14 bases lay in between. CDR3 size: 13 residues. Germline assignment: CDR1 SQVTM and CDR2 ANQGSEA. CDR3 coding DNA: TGCAGCGTTGTCCCGGGTTCGACGACTGAAGCTTTCTAT. Encoded protein: CSVVPGSTTEAFY.

As concerns this clonotype: At one end the junction does not follow the germline gene, possibly because of a read error. The chain employs TRBV5-5 and TRBJ2-3, with 9 bases matching TRBD2. The CDR3 loop spans 16 amino acids. CDR1 is SGHKS, CDR2 YYEKEE, per germline (reference sequence). The CDR3 nucleotides are TGTACCAGCAGCCCCATTGGAGCGGGAGGTTTTGATACGCAGTATTTT. Translation gives CTSSPIGAGGFDTQYF.

Details on this clonotype: At one end, the junction sequence differs from germline, possibly due to a read error. The CDR3 DNA reads TGTGACAGCAGCTTAGGGCGGGAGGTTCTGGACTATGGGTACACCTTC. It yields the protein CDSSLGREVLDYGYTF. The rearrangement uses TRBV7-8 and TRBJ1-2; D unclear. CDR1 is SGHVS, CDR2 FQNEAQ, per germline. This CDR3 is built from 16 residues.

The rearrangement uses TRBV11-3 and TRBJ2-1; 7 nucleotides line up with TRBD1. CDR3 length: 15 amino acids. Per germline, CDR1 SGHNT and CDR2 YENEEA. Trimming took 5 bases from V and 5 from J; bases not matched to a gene: 9. CDR3 in DNA: TGTGCCAGCAGCCCTGATAACAGGGGACACAATGAGCAGTTCTTC. Its protein is CASSPDNRGHNEQFF. The full variable domain, its missing parts supplied by reference TRBV11-3 and TRBJ2-1, is EAGVVQSPRYKIIEKKQPVAFWCNPISGHNTLYWYLQNLGQGPELLIRYENEEAVDDSQLPKDRFSAERLKGVDSTLKIQPAELGDSAVYLCASSPDNRGHNEQFFGPGTRLTVL.

The chain links TRBV4-1 to TRBJ2-1; D not certain. The CDR3 consists of 15 residues. The germline V gene encodes CDR1 MGHRA and CDR2 YSYEKL. V lost 3 bases to trimming and J lost 0 bases, with 9 bases between them. This chain's CDR3 is CASSHSQTSYNEQFF. In DNA form, the CDR3 reads TGCGCCAGCAGCCATAGTCAGACCTCCTACAATGAGCAGTTCTTC.

Turning to this clonotype: A read error may produce the germline difference seen at one junction end. The gene calls are TRBV5-6 and TRBJ2-7; 8 bases are a match to TRBD2. The CDR3 extends over 14 amino acids. Germline CDR1 is SGHDT and CDR2 is YYEEEE. DNA for the CDR3: TGTGCCAGCAGCTTGGCGGGAGGGTTTTACGAACAGTACTTC. Encoded protein: CASSLAGGFYEQYF.

For this clonotype: One base away lies a much larger clone, so this may be a sequencing read error. The rearrangement uses TRBV7-9 and TRBJ2-7; maybe TRBD2 (6 bases). TRBJ2-1 explains the end of the DNA better; the J call may be wrong. The CDR3 is 13 residues long. Germline V gene lookup returns CDR1 SEHNR and CDR2 FQNEAQ (reference sequence). The CDR3 DNA sequence: TGTGCCAGCAGCCAGGACCAGGACTACGAGCAGTTCTTC. Its translation: CASSQDQDYEQFF.

Points on this clonotype: Because the CDR3 is missing its conserved closing phenylalanine or tryptophan, this is likely a read error. The chain has TRBV29-1 and TRBJ2-2; D is perhaps TRBD2 (7 bases). The germline gives CDR1 SQVTM, CDR2 ANQGSEA. The CDR3 sequence is 15 residues long. The CDR3 reads CSGSVGGRNTGKLFS. The CDR3 DNA follows: TGCAGCGGCTCGGTCGGGGGGCGGAACACCGGGAAGCTGTTTTCT.

The CDR3 DNA follows: TGTGCAGGCCACCGGGACAAAAATTCACCCCTCCACTTT. Encoded protein: CAGHRDKNSPLHF. The V gene is TRBV6-6, the J gene TRBJ1-6, with TRBD1 as a possible D gene (6 bases). In germline, CDR1 is MNHNY, CDR2 SVGAGI (reference sequence). CDR3 size: 13 residues.

This clonotype was recorded once. A much larger clone differs from this one at a single base, so this may be a read error. The chain links TRBV20-1 to TRBJ2-3, with 7 bases fitting TRBD2. CDR3 length equals 14 residues. V was clipped by 6 bases and J by 8 bases; unmatched bases: 14. CDR1 DFQATT and CDR2 SNEGSKA come from the germline V gene (reference sequence). The CDR3: CSAQIAGVIATQYF. In DNA form, the CDR3 reads TGCAGTGCCCAAATTGCGGGAGTAATAGCTACGCAGTATTTT.

On this clonotype itself: A junction end diverges from the germline sequence, so it may reflect a read error. The V gene is TRBV12-3 or TRBV12-4, the J gene TRBJ2-5; TRBD1 is a possible D gene (6 bases). This CDR3 is 13 amino acids long. The CDR3 region has the DNA TGTGCCAGCAGAACAGGGAATTTAGAGACCCAGTACTTT. Translated, it gives CASRTGNLETQYF.

Turning to this clonotype: One end of the junction varies from germline; a read error may be responsible. CDR3 nucleotides: TGCGCCAGCATAGCGAGAGGGACCACAGATACGCAGTATTTT. Its protein product is CASIARGTTDTQYF. V gene TRBV6-1 combines with J gene TRBJ2-3; the D gene could be TRBD1 or TRBD2 (5 bases each). CDR1 and CDR2 from the germline V gene are MNHNS and SASEGT. The CDR3 totals 14 residues.

The chain recombines TRBV7-8 with TRBJ2-5; 7 bases map to TRBD2. The CDR3 is made up of 17 amino acids. The trim removed 1 base at V and 5 bases at J, leaving 13 bases unmatched. Germline values: CDR1 SGHVS, CDR2 FQNEAQ. In nucleotides, the CDR3 is TGTGCCAGCAGCTTAGGTCTAGCGGAAGGGCCCTGGGAGACCCAGTACTTC. Its translation is CASSLGLAEGPWETQYF.

As regards this clonotype: This may be a read error, as it is one base from a much larger clone. The chain recombines TRBV14 with TRBJ2-7; D is unclear. The CDR3 is 15 residues long. V was shortened by 2 bases and J by 6 bases, with 17 bases between the two germline ends. CDR1 SGHDN and CDR2 FVKESK come from the germline V gene. CDR3 sequence reads: CASSQRRRVLTEQYF. The DNA of the CDR3 is TGTGCCAGCAGCCAAAGACGGCGTGTTCTAACCGAGCAGTACTTC.

As regards this clonotype: This clone may be a read error of a much larger clone one base away. This sequence joins TRBV7-9 and TRBJ2-5; 13 bases agree with TRBD2. Germline values: CDR1 SEHNR, CDR2 FQNEAQ (reference sequence). The CDR3 contains 14 residues. As DNA, the CDR3 is TGTGCCAGCAGCTGGACTAGCGGGAGAGAGACCCATTACTTC. This translates into CASSWTSGRETHYF.